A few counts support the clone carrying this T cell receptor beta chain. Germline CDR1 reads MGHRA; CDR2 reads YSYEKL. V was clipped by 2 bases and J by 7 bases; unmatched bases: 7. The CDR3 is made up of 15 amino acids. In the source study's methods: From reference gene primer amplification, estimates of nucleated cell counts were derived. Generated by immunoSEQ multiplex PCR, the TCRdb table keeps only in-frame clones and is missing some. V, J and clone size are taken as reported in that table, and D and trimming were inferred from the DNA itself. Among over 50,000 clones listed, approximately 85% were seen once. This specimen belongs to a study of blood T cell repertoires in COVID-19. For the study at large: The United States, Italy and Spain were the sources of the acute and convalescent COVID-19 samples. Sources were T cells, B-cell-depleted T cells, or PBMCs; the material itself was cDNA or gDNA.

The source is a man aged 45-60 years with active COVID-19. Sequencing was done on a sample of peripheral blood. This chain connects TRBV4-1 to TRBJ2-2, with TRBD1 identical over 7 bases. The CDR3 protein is CASSQPLRGSGELFF. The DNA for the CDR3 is TGCGCCAGCAGCCAACCCCTCAGGGGGAGCGGGGAGCTGTTTTTT.